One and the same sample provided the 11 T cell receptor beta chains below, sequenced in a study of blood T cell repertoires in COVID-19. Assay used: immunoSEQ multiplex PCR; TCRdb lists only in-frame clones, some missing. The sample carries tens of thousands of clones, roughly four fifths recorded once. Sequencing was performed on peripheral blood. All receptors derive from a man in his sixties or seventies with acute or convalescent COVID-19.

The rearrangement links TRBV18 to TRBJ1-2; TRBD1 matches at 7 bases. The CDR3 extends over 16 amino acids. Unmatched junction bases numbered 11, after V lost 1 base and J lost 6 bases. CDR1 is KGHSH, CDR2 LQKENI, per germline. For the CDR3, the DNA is TGTGCCAGCTCACCACTATTACAGCCCCAGGGGGATGGCTACACCTTC. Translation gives CASSPLLQPQGDGYTF.

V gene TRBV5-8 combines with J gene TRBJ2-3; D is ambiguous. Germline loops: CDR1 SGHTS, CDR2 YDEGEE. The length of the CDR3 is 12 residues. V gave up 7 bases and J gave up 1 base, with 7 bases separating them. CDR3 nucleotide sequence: TGTGCCAGCGGCGAGGGCACAGATACGCAGTATTTT. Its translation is CASGEGTDTQYF. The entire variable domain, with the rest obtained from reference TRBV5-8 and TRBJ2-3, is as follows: EAGVTQSPTHLIKTRGQQATLRCSPISGHTSVYWYQQALGLGLQFLLWYDEGEERNRGNFPPRFSGRQFPNYSSELNVNALELEDSALYLCASGEGTDTQYFGPGTRLTVL.

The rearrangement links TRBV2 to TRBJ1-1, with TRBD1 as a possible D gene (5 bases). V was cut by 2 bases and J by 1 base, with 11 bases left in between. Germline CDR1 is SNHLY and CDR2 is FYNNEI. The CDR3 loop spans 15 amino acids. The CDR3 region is CASSESSQGNTEAFF. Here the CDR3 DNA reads TGTGCCAGCAGTGAATCTTCTCAGGGGAACACTGAAGCTTTCTTT.

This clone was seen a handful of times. CDR3 residues: CASSRQGVSYEQYF. In DNA, the CDR3 is TGTGCCAGCAGTCGACAGGGAGTCTCCTACGAGCAGTACTTC. The rearrangement uses TRBV28 and TRBJ2-7, with 7 bases identical to TRBD1. Germline V CDR1 and CDR2: MDHEN, SYDVKM. This CDR3 spans 14 amino acids. J was trimmed by 0 bases and V by 5 bases; bases with no gene match: 4.

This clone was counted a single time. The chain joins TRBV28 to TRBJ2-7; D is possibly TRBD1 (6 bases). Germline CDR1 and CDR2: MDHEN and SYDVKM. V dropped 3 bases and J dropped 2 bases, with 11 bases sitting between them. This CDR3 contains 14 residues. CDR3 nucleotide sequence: TGTGCCAGCAGTTTCCAGGGGTCAACCTACGAGCAGTACTTC. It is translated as CASSFQGSTYEQYF.

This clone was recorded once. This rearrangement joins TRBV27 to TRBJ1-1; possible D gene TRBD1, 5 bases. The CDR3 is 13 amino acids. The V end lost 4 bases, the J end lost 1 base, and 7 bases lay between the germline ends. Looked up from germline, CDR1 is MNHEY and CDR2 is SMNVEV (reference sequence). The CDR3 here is CASSWQGNTEAFF. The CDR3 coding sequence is TGTGCCAGCAGTTGGCAGGGGAACACTGAAGCTTTCTTT.

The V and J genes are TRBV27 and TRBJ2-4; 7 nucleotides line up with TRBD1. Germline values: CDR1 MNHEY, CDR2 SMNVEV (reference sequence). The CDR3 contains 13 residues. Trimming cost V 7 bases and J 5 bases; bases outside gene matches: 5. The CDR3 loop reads CASTSGTENIQYF. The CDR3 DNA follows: TGTGCCAGCACTTCCGGGACAGAAAACATTCAGTACTTC.

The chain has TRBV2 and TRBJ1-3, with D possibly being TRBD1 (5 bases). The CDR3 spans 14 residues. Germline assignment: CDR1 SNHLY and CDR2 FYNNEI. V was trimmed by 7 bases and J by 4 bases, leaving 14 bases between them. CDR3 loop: CASNARAEGNTIYF. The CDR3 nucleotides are TGTGCCAGCAATGCCAGGGCCGAAGGAAACACCATATATTTT.

CDR3 DNA: TGTGCCAGTAGTATAGGCCACCGGGTCATGAACACTGAAGCTTTCTTT. Amino acids: CASSIGHRVMNTEAFF. This chain links TRBV19 with TRBJ1-1; D uncertain. The CDR3 extends over 16 amino acids. V was pared by 1 base and J by 0 bases, with 12 bases between. From germline, CDR1 is LNHDA and CDR2 SQIVND (reference sequence).

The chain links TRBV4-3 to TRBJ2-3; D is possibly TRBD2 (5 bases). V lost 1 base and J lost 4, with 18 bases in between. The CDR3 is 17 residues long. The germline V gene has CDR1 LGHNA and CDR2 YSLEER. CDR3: CASSQGPPADGSDTQYF. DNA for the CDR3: TGCGCCAGCAGCCAAGGCCCCCCAGCGGATGGATCAGATACGCAGTATTTT.

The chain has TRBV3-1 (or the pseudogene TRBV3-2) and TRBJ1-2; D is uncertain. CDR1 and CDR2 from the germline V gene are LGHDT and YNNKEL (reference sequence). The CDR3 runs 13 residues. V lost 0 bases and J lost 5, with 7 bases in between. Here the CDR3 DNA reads TGTGCCAGCAGCCAAGATTACAGTTATGGCTACACCTTC. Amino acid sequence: CASSQDYSYGYTF.